The 30 T cell receptor beta chains listed next were all sequenced from one sample in a study of CD8 T cells in Susac syndrome. With random hexamers, reverse transcription was performed on about 0.45 to 1 ug of RNA. TCRdb ran MiXCR on the immunoSEQ multiplex PCR reads and lists one entry per CDR3 protein. Of roughly 330,000 distinct CDR3 sequences detected, about 90% appear once; the ten largest clones hold approximately 0.065%. Sequenced input: CD4+ T cells from PBMCs. These receptor sequences come from a human donor with multiple sclerosis.

The chain links TRBV7-2 to TRBJ2-7, with 8 bases aligning to TRBD2. V dropped 1 base and J dropped 5; count of bases not matched to a gene: 10. The germline V gene encodes CDR1 SGHTA and CDR2 FQGNSA. The CDR3 is 16 amino acids. The CDR3 DNA sequence: TGTGCCAGCAGCTTAGGGCTAGCGGGCCCGGGGGACGAGCAGTACTTC. It is translated as CASSLGLAGPGDEQYF.

This chain joins TRBV12-3 or TRBV12-4 and TRBJ2-1, with 14 bases aligning to TRBD2. J lost 7 bases, V lost 6 bases, and 11 bases had no gene match. This CDR3 spans 17 amino acids. The CDR3 region is CASRGGGTSGSRNEQFF. The CDR3 DNA sequence: TGTGCCAGCAGGGGAGGAGGGACTAGCGGGAGTAGGAATGAGCAGTTCTTC.

This chain links TRBV7-8 with TRBJ2-6; tentative D call: TRBD2 (5 bases). Germline CDR1 and CDR2: SGHVS and FQNEAQ. The V gene lost 1 base and the J gene lost 0 bases, with 13 bases spanning the gap. This CDR3 is 18 amino acids long. As DNA, the CDR3 is TGTGCCAGCAGCTTAGGGAGGCGTGGAACCTCTGGGGCCAACGTCCTGACTTTC. It encodes CASSLGRRGTSGANVLTF.

The chain couples TRBV19 to TRBJ2-3; D gene ambiguous. The V end lost 0 bases, the J end lost 2 bases, and 3 bases lay between the germline ends. The CDR3 spans 13 residues. Germline V gives CDR1 LNHDA, CDR2 SQIVND (reference sequence). This CDR3 is CASSIEHTDTQYF. As DNA, the CDR3 is TGTGCCAGTAGTATAGAACACACAGATACGCAGTATTTT. The complete variable domain, with remaining parts taken from reference TRBV19 and TRBJ2-3, reads DGGITQSPKYLFRKEGQNVTLSCEQNLNHDAMYWYRQDPGQGLRLIYYSQIVNDFQKGDIAEGYSVSREKKESFPLTVTSAQKNPTAFYLCASSIEHTDTQYFGPGTRLTVL.

V is TRBV18 and J is TRBJ2-5; TRBD2 agrees at 11 bases. Germline V gives CDR1 KGHSH, CDR2 LQKENI. V was pared by 3 bases and J by 2 bases, with 8 bases of the junction left unmatched. This CDR3 contains 17 residues. CDR3 sequence reads: CASSPTGTSGTQETQYF. In DNA form, the CDR3 reads TGTGCCAGCTCACCGACTGGGACTAGCGGCACTCAAGAGACCCAGTACTTC. Full variable domain (remainder filled in from reference TRBV18 and TRBJ2-5): NAGVMQNPRHLVRRRGQEARLRCSPMKGHSHVYWYRQLPEEGLKFMVYLQKENIIDESGMPKERFSAEFPKEGPSILRIQQVVRGDSAAYFCASSPTGTSGTQETQYFGPGTRLLVL.

V usage is TRBV4-2 and J usage is TRBJ1-1; D is perhaps TRBD1 (6 bases). V was clipped by 8 bases and J by 1 base, with 17 bases between them. CDR3 length: 15 amino acids. The germline CDR1 and CDR2 sequences are LGHNA and YNFKEQ. The CDR3 region is CASLEGGAGNTEAFF. CDR3 bases: TGTGCCAGCCTAGAAGGGGGGGCCGGGAACACTGAAGCTTTCTTT.

V is TRBV20-1 and J is TRBJ2-7; D uncertain. The CDR3 runs to 13 residues. The V and J ends lost 8 bases and 7 bases respectively, with 21 bases between them. The germline gives CDR1 DFQATT, CDR2 SNEGSKA (reference sequence). CDR3 DNA sequence: TGCAGTTACCCTAAGGTGGTAGCAGGAGAGCAGTACTTC. Its protein product is CSYPKVVAGEQYF.

The DNA for the CDR3 is TGTGCCAGCAGCGCGAAATGGGGGGCCGGGAATGAAAAACTGTTTTTT. Protein product: CASSAKWGAGNEKLFF. The gene calls are TRBV5-4 and TRBJ1-4, with D tentatively TRBD1 (6 bases). In germline, CDR1 is SGHNT, CDR2 YYREEE (reference sequence). V was clipped by 4 bases and J by 5 bases, with 18 bases between them. The CDR3 loop spans 16 amino acids.

The J gene is TRBJ2-2, the V gene TRBV7-2; 8 positions agree with TRBD1. The germline V gene encodes CDR1 SGHTA and CDR2 FQGNSA. The V segment lost 6 bases and the J segment 1 base; nucleotides outside the gene matches: 4. The CDR3 covers 15 residues. CDR3 residues: CASRPGTGNTGELFF. The CDR3 coding sequence is TGTGCCAGCAGGCCCGGGACAGGGAACACCGGGGAGCTGTTTTTT.

V and J are TRBV18 and TRBJ2-1; 10 bases are shared with TRBD2. The ends lost 8 bases at V and 2 bases at J; junction bases unmatched: 6. The CDR3 totals 15 residues. CDR1 is KGHSH, CDR2 LQKENI, per germline. The CDR3 here is CASTRAGGTYNEQFF. The CDR3 DNA is TGTGCCAGCACGCGAGCGGGGGGGACCTACAATGAGCAGTTCTTC.

This clonotype was seen just once. The genes are TRBV5-1 and TRBJ2-5; D gene unclear. Trimming stripped 4 bases from V and 2 bases from J, with 9 bases between. Germline V gene lookup returns CDR1 SGHRS and CDR2 YFSETQ. The CDR3 runs to 13 residues. The CDR3 nucleotides read TGCGCCAGCAGCGGAAACGATCAAGAGACCCAGTACTTC. Its translation: CASSGNDQETQYF.

This clonotype was observed a handful of times. This chain links TRBV6-2 or TRBV6-3 with TRBJ1-2; 10 bases align to TRBD1. With V trimmed by 6 bases and J by 4 bases, 5 bases remained unmatched. The CDR3 runs to 14 residues. Germline CDR1 is MNHEY and CDR2 is SVGEGT. CDR3 region: CASRGTGAFYGYTF. The CDR3, as DNA: TGTGCCAGCAGAGGGACAGGGGCCTTCTATGGCTACACCTTC.

CDR3 bases: TGCGCCAGCAGCCGGGGGACAGGCTTTGAAAAACTGTTTTTT. It translates to CASSRGTGFEKLFF. V gene TRBV4-1 combines with J gene TRBJ1-4; the match to TRBD1 covers 8 bases. V dropped 4 bases and J dropped 7; count of bases not matched to a gene: 5. Germline assignment: CDR1 MGHRA and CDR2 YSYEKL. The CDR3 extends over 14 amino acids.

The chain couples TRBV3-1 to TRBJ2-5; the D gene could be TRBD1 or TRBD2 (5 bases each). This CDR3 has 16 residues. CDR1 LGHDT and CDR2 YNNKEL come from the germline V gene (reference sequence). V was clipped by 2 bases and J by 2 bases, with 15 bases between them. DNA for the CDR3: TGTGCCAGCAGCCAAATGGGACCTCGAGGACAAGAGACCCAGTACTTC. It encodes CASSQMGPRGQETQYF.

This clonotype was found a few times. V and J are TRBV6-5 and TRBJ2-1; D might be TRBD2 (6 bases). Between the trimmed V and J ends, which lost 2 bases and 7 bases, there was a span of 15 bases. Germline loops: CDR1 MNHEY, CDR2 SVGAGI. This CDR3 has 15 residues. The CDR3 DNA reads as TGTGCCAGCAGTTACGTTTCGGGAGTTGGGAATGAGCAGTTCTTC. This sequence encodes CASSYVSGVGNEQFF.

The chain carries TRBV20-1 and TRBJ1-1; 12 nucleotides align to TRBD1. Germline V gene data show CDR1 as DFQATT and CDR2 as SNEGSKA (reference sequence). The CDR3 consists of 18 residues. V lost 2 bases and J lost 3; bases outside the gene matches: 13. The chain's CDR3 is CSARLGDRGRVGDTEAFF. The DNA of the CDR3 is TGCAGTGCTAGATTGGGGGACAGGGGGCGCGTAGGGGACACTGAAGCTTTCTTT.

This clonotype has only one observation. The CDR3 DNA reads as TGCGCCAGCAGCTGGACAGGGAGGGATGAAAAACTGTTTTTT. The encoded protein is CASSWTGRDEKLFF. The chain is built from TRBV5-1 and TRBJ1-4, with 8 nucleotides matching TRBD1. Germline values: CDR1 SGHRS, CDR2 YFSETQ. V gave up 3 bases and J gave up 6 bases; unmatched junction bases: 4. CDR3 length: 14 residues.

The chain recombines TRBV12-3 or TRBV12-4 with TRBJ2-2; 8 bases line up with TRBD2. The CDR3 sequence is 15 residues long. The V gene end was trimmed by 6 bases and the J gene end by 5 bases; junction bases not matched to a gene: 8. The CDR3 DNA is TGTGCCAGCAGGCCGAGCGGGAGAGTGACCGGGGAGCTGTTTTTT. It encodes CASRPSGRVTGELFF.

The rearrangement uses TRBV15 and TRBJ2-3; D is possibly TRBD1 or TRBD2 (5 bases each). The length of the CDR3 is 17 residues. V was pared by 0 bases and J by 6 bases, with 19 bases between. Germline CDR1 reads LNHNV; CDR2 reads YYDKDF (reference sequence). In DNA form, the CDR3 reads TGTGCCACCAGCAGAGAAGGCCCGGGGTCAGGGCAGGATACGCAGTATTTT. It translates to CATSREGPGSGQDTQYF.

The CDR3 spells CAWGPLHTGEQYF. The CDR3 coding sequence is TGTGCCTGGGGCCCCCTTCATACGGGGGAGCAGTACTTC. The chain uses TRBV30 and TRBJ2-7, with a possible D match to TRBD2 (5 bases). V shed 5 bases and J shed 7 bases, with 18 bases lying between them. The CDR3 length is 13 residues. Germline assignment: CDR1 GTSNPN and CDR2 SVGIG (reference sequence).

The V gene is TRBV2, the J gene TRBJ2-7; D might be TRBD1 (6 bases). CDR1 is SNHLY, CDR2 FYNNEI, per germline. The CDR3 runs 13 residues. V lost 7 bases to trimming and J lost 0 bases, with 10 bases between them. CDR3 region: CASTSGASYEQYF. The DNA of the CDR3 is TGTGCCAGCACCTCAGGGGCCTCCTACGAGCAGTACTTC.

The V gene is TRBV12-3 or TRBV12-4, the J gene TRBJ1-3; perhaps TRBD1 as D (6 bases). The CDR3 is 15 amino acids. Trimming pared 8 bases from V and 4 bases from J, leaving 18 bases between. The DNA for the CDR3 is TGTGCCAGCGGAGTCGGGGCCACAGGGGGAAACACCATATATTTT. This codes for CASGVGATGGNTIYF.

The CDR3 sequence: CSVDRRAGIQETQYF. The CDR3 DNA follows: TGCAGCGTTGATAGGCGGGCGGGGATTCAAGAGACCCAGTACTTC. The J gene is TRBJ2-5, the V gene TRBV29-1; D may be TRBD2 (6 bases). V lost 3 bases and J lost 2, with 16 bases in between. The CDR3 has 15 residues. CDR1 is SQVTM and CDR2 is ANQGSEA in the germline V gene.

The chain links TRBV10-2 to TRBJ1-1; 9 bases match TRBD1. The CDR3 is made up of 15 amino acids. Trimming removed 5 bases from V and 6 bases from J; junction bases left unmatched: 10. From germline, CDR1 is WSHSY and CDR2 SAAADI. The CDR3 protein is CASSRGGQGIPEAFF. The CDR3 DNA reads TGCGCCAGCAGTCGCGGGGGACAGGGAATCCCTGAAGCTTTCTTT.

The J gene is TRBJ1-1, the V gene TRBV7-9, with 9 bases matching TRBD1. Germline V gene lookup returns CDR1 SEHNR and CDR2 FQNEAQ (reference sequence). With V trimmed by 4 bases and J by 5 bases, 5 bases remained unmatched. There are 14 residues in the CDR3. CDR3 DNA: TGTGCCAGCAGCTATCGACAGGGGGAGACTGAAGCTTTCTTT. It specifies CASSYRQGETEAFF.

J is TRBJ1-2 and V is TRBV6-2 or TRBV6-3, with D unresolved. V was cut by 2 bases and J by 4 bases, with 14 bases left in between. The CDR3 spans 15 residues. The germline V gene encodes CDR1 MNHEY and CDR2 SVGEGT. CDR3 sequence: CASSYALSRPYGYTF. The CDR3 region has the DNA TGTGCCAGCAGTTACGCACTCTCAAGACCCTATGGCTACACCTTC.

The chain employs TRBV14 and TRBJ1-2; D gene unclear. Germline V gene sequence: CDR1 SGHDN, CDR2 FVKESK. The CDR3 sequence is 14 residues long. Deletions cut 0 bases from V and 7 bases from J, with 12 bases between. In DNA, the CDR3 is TGTGCCAGCAGCCAAGATCGAGTGGGTGGTGGCTACACCTTC. As protein: CASSQDRVGGGYTF. The full variable domain, rest sourced from reference TRBV14 and TRBJ1-2, is EAGVTQFPSHSVIEKGQTVTLRCDPISGHDNLYWYRRVMGKEIKFLLHFVKESKQDESGMPNNRFLAERTGGTYSTLKVQPAELEDSGVYFCASSQDRVGGGYTFGSGTRLTVV.

This clonotype was detected a few times. The genes are TRBV2 and TRBJ1-2; TRBD1 might be the D (6 bases). V was shortened by 4 bases and J by 7 bases, with 10 bases between the two germline ends. Germline CDR1 reads SNHLY; CDR2 reads FYNNEI. This CDR3 has 12 residues. CDR3 DNA sequence: TGTGCCAGCAGTGGGGGGGGGCTTGGCTACACCTTC. Protein product: CASSGGGLGYTF.

This chain links TRBV5-1 with TRBJ2-6; 10 nucleotides match TRBD2. Germline-derived CDR1 and CDR2 are SGHRS and YFSETQ. This CDR3 has 18 residues. V dropped 1 base and J dropped 2; count of bases not matched to a gene: 6. The chain's CDR3 is CASSLFVSGGAGANVLTF. In DNA, the CDR3 is TGCGCCAGCAGCTTGTTCGTCAGCGGGGGGGCTGGGGCCAACGTCCTGACTTTC.

This clonotype came up once. The J gene is TRBJ2-7, the V gene TRBV7-3; D assignment may be TRBD1 or TRBD2 (5 bases each). V was clipped by 2 bases and J by 2 bases, with 13 bases between them. This CDR3 has 15 residues. Looked up from germline, CDR1 is SGHTA and CDR2 is FQGTGA. As DNA, the CDR3 is TGTGCCAGCAGCTTACGGTCGGGGACCGCCTACGAGCAGTACTTC. This translates into CASSLRSGTAYEQYF.